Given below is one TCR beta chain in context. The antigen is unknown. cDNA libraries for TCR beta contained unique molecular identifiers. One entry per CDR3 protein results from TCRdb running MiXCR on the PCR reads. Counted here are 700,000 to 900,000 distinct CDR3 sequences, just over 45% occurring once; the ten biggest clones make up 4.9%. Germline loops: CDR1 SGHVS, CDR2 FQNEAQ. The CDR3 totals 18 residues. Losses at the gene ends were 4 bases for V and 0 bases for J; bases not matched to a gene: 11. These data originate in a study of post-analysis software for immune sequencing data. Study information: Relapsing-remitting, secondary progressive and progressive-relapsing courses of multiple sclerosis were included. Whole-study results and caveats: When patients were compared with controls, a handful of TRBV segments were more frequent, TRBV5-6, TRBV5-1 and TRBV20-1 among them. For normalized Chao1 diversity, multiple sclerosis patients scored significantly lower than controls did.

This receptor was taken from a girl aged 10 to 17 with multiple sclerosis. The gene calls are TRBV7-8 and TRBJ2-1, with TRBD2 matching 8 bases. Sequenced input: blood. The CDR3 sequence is CASSSREGEYLSYNEQFF. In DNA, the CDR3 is TGTGCCAGCAGCTCTCGGGAGGGGGAGTACCTCTCCTACAATGAGCAGTTCTTC.